The 29 T cell receptor beta chains reported below all come from one sample, sequenced in a study of blood T cell repertoires in COVID-19. This table comes from immunoSEQ multiplex PCR, and its TCRdb copy is limited to in-frame clones, with some not included. Here the sample spans under 250,000 clones, about 88% being singletons. Source material: peripheral blood. These receptors were taken from a man aged 35 to 55 with acute or convalescent COVID-19.

The V and J genes are TRBV7-9 and TRBJ1-6; 11 nucleotides align to TRBD1. The CDR3 sequence is 16 residues long. V trimming: 3 bases; J trimming: 7 bases; junction bases outside the gene matches: 5. Per germline, CDR1 SEHNR and CDR2 FQNEAQ (reference sequence). CDR3 residues: CASSLGRTGGNSPLHF. The CDR3 bases are TGTGCCAGCAGCTTGGGTAGGACAGGGGGCAATTCACCCCTCCACTTT.

J is TRBJ1-1 and V is TRBV28; TRBD1 is a possible D gene (6 bases). CDR1 and CDR2 (germline): MDHEN, SYDVKM. V lost 3 bases, J lost 0 bases, and 14 bases lay in between. The CDR3 loop spans 16 amino acids. The CDR3 region is CASSFLEGDMNTEAFF. The CDR3 nucleotides read TGTGCCAGCAGTTTTCTTGAGGGGGACATGAACACTGAAGCTTTCTTT.

This clone was detected ten times or more. The chain couples TRBV5-1 to TRBJ2-3, with TRBD1 matching 8 bases. Germline loops: CDR1 SGHRS, CDR2 YFSETQ. The CDR3 is made up of 16 amino acids. V lost 4 bases and J lost 0; bases outside the gene matches: 7. The CDR3 DNA reads as TGCGCCAGCAGCCGCTGGACAGGGACTAGCACAGATACGCAGTATTTT. This codes for CASSRWTGTSTDTQYF.

V is TRBV6-5 and J is TRBJ1-5; no definite D call. This CDR3 contains 15 residues. Per germline, CDR1 MNHEY and CDR2 SVGAGI. V gave up 0 bases and J gave up 5 bases, with 11 bases separating them. CDR3 sequence: CASSYSSSRDQPQHF. The CDR3 DNA reads as TGTGCCAGCAGTTACTCGAGTAGTCGAGATCAGCCCCAGCATTTT.

The chain has TRBV5-1 and TRBJ1-1; a weak D match, TRBD1 (5 bases). In germline, CDR1 is SGHRS, CDR2 YFSETQ. With 5 bases removed from V and 0 bases from J, the gap between germline ends came to 17 bases. The CDR3 is 16 residues long. This CDR3 is CASSREGKGMNTEAFF. CDR3 nucleotides: TGCGCCAGCAGTAGAGAAGGGAAGGGGATGAACACTGAAGCTTTCTTT. The full variable domain, with the rest looked up from reference TRBV5-1 and TRBJ1-1, is KAGVTQTPRYLIKTRGQQVTLSCSPISGHRSVSWYQQTPGQGLQFLFEYFSETQRNKGNFPGRFSGRQFSNSRSEMNVSTLELGDSALYLCASSREGKGMNTEAFFGQGTRLTVV.

The chain employs TRBV10-3 and TRBJ2-4, with 14 bases fitting TRBD2. The CDR3 loop spans 19 amino acids. The germline gives CDR1 ENHRY, CDR2 SYGVKD. The trim removed 5 bases at V and 1 base at J, leaving 10 bases unmatched. The CDR3 reads CAISQGLAGEMVAKNIQYF. The CDR3 nucleotides are TGTGCCATCAGTCAGGGACTAGCGGGAGAAATGGTGGCCAAAAACATTCAGTACTTC.

This rearrangement joins TRBV18 to TRBJ2-2; D possibly corresponds to TRBD2 (5 bases). Germline loops: CDR1 KGHSH, CDR2 LQKENI. The CDR3 is made up of 14 amino acids. V was cut by 5 bases and J by 6 bases, with 13 bases left in between. In DNA, the CDR3 is TGTGCCAGCTCATCGGGGAGATTGTCCGGGGAGCTGTTTTTT. Its protein product is CASSSGRLSGELFF.

The V and J genes are TRBV7-2 and TRBJ1-4; D possibly corresponds to TRBD1 (5 bases). The CDR3 loop spans 16 amino acids. Trimming removed 5 bases at V and 4 bases at J, with 17 bases between. Germline CDR1 and CDR2: SGHTA and FQGNSA. Written as DNA, the CDR3 is TGTGCCAGCAGCCTCCGGCAGGGTTTGGTTAATGAAAAACTGTTTTTT. Its translation is CASSLRQGLVNEKLFF. Full variable domain (outside the CDR3, taken from reference TRBV7-2 and TRBJ1-4): GAGVSQSPSNKVTEKGKDVELRCDPISGHTALYWYRQSLGQGLEFLIYFQGNSAPDKSGLPSDRFSAERTGGSVSTLTIQRTQQEDSAVYLCASSLRQGLVNEKLFFGSGTQLSVL.

J is TRBJ2-7 and V is TRBV2; 8 bases match TRBD2. The CDR3 spans 16 residues. The junction had 10 bases not matched to a gene; V was cut back by 5 bases and J by 1 base. The germline V gene encodes CDR1 SNHLY and CDR2 FYNNEI. This CDR3 reads CASSNTRTSRSYEQYF. CDR3 in DNA: TGTGCCAGCAGTAACACTAGGACTAGCAGGTCCTACGAGCAGTACTTC.

The chain links TRBV5-4 to TRBJ2-5; TRBD2 matches at 8 bases. J gave up 5 bases and V 0 bases, and 3 bases lay outside the gene matches. The CDR3 runs 14 residues. Per the germline V gene, CDR1 is SGHNT and CDR2 is YYREEE (reference sequence). The CDR3 DNA sequence: TGTGCCAGCAGCTTGGGGCTAGCGGGCGAGACCCAGTACTTC. As protein: CASSLGLAGETQYF.

This rearrangement joins TRBV5-1 to TRBJ1-6, with 7 bases that match TRBD1. In germline, CDR1 is SGHRS, CDR2 YFSETQ. The CDR3 runs 17 residues. V lost 6 bases to trimming and J lost 6 bases; unmatched junction nucleotides: 15. CDR3 region: CASTLPIRGILNSPLHF. CDR3 bases: TGCGCCAGCACCCTCCCTATCAGGGGGATACTTAATTCACCCCTCCACTTT. Using reference TRBV5-1 and TRBJ1-6 for the parts outside the CDR3, the full variable domain is KAGVTQTPRYLIKTRGQQVTLSCSPISGHRSVSWYQQTPGQGLQFLFEYFSETQRNKGNFPGRFSGRQFSNSRSEMNVSTLELGDSALYLCASTLPIRGILNSPLHFGNGTRLTVT.

The rearrangement links TRBV19 to TRBJ2-7; perhaps TRBD2 as D (6 bases). Germline values: CDR1 LNHDA, CDR2 SQIVND (reference sequence). CDR3 length equals 13 residues. V was cut by 10 bases and J by 6 bases, with 19 bases left in between. The CDR3, as DNA: TGTGCCACCGCCGCTGGGGGGTGGAGCGAGCAGTACTTC. This sequence encodes CATAAGGWSEQYF.

The chain employs TRBV24-1 and TRBJ1-2; D not resolved. Trimming took 3 bases from V and 7 from J, leaving 17 bases between them. The CDR3 sequence is 15 residues long. CDR1 is KGHDR and CDR2 is SFDVKD in the germline V gene. The CDR3 region is CATSDIWAVGGGYTF. The CDR3 nucleotides read TGTGCCACCAGTGATATCTGGGCCGTGGGTGGTGGCTACACCTTC.

This clone was observed a handful of times. The CDR3 sequence is CAWSLPGNTIYF. CDR3 DNA sequence: TGTGCCTGGAGCCTCCCCGGAAACACCATATATTTT. The chain has TRBV30 and TRBJ1-3; D gene ambiguous. The CDR3 is 12 amino acids. Germline CDR1 GTSNPN, CDR2 SVGIG (reference sequence). The V end lost 3 bases, the J end lost 4 bases, and 7 bases lay between the germline ends.

V usage is TRBV11-2 and J usage is TRBJ2-6; D remains ambiguous. This CDR3 is built from 15 residues. Germline V gene data show CDR1 as SGHAT and CDR2 as FQNNGV. The V and J ends lost 7 bases and 0 bases respectively, with 10 bases between them. The DNA for the CDR3 is TGTGCCAGCATCCCGGCGGACTCTGGGGCCAACGTCCTGACTTTC. This sequence encodes CASIPADSGANVLTF.

The genes are TRBV28 and TRBJ2-5; 10 nucleotides align to TRBD1. The CDR3 has 15 residues. CDR1 is MDHEN and CDR2 is SYDVKM in the germline V gene. The V segment lost 3 bases and the J segment 3 bases; nucleotides outside the gene matches: 4. The CDR3 loop reads CASSFSGTGEETQYF. The CDR3 coding sequence is TGTGCCAGCAGTTTCTCCGGGACAGGGGAAGAGACCCAGTACTTC.

V gene TRBV15 combines with J gene TRBJ1-1; D is unclear. This CDR3 comprises 13 residues. Per germline, CDR1 LNHNV and CDR2 YYDKDF (reference sequence). Between the trimmed V and J ends, which lost 0 bases and 6 bases, there was a span of 8 bases. DNA of the CDR3: TGTGCCACCAGCAGAGAAAGGAGGGCTGAAGCTTTCTTT. It is translated as CATSRERRAEAFF.

This clone occurred many times. The chain has TRBV30 and TRBJ2-3, with 8 bases aligning to TRBD1. CDR1 GTSNPN and CDR2 SVGIG come from the germline V gene (reference sequence). The CDR3 spans 15 residues. The V gene end was trimmed by 4 bases and the J gene end by 5 bases; junction bases not matched to a gene: 11. The CDR3 bases are TGTGCCTGGAACCCCGGGACAGGTAACTTAGATACGCAGTATTTT. Translated, it gives CAWNPGTGNLDTQYF.

The chain employs TRBV21-1 and TRBJ2-7; no DNA check was done on the table's D call, TRBD2. TRBV21-1 is a pseudogene segment. CDR3 length equals 15 residues. The DNA for the CDR3 is TGTGCCAGCAGCAAAGGATACGGGGGCTCCTACGAGCAGTACTTC. As protein: CASSKGYGGSYEQYF.

This clone was counted many times. The chain couples TRBV24-1 to TRBJ2-6; tentative D call: TRBD2 (7 bases). Germline CDR1 reads KGHDR; CDR2 reads SFDVKD. The germline V and J ends were trimmed by 3 bases and 2 bases, with 16 bases remaining between them. The CDR3 spans 18 residues. The CDR3 protein is CATSDPGGGGPGANVLTF. CDR3 sequence (DNA): TGTGCCACCAGTGATCCGGGAGGCGGGGGCCCTGGGGCCAACGTCCTGACTTTC.

The chain recombines TRBV10-3 with TRBJ2-3; D not certain. Germline loops: CDR1 ENHRY, CDR2 SYGVKD. Between the trimmed V and J ends, which lost 11 bases and 0 bases, there was a span of 9 bases. The CDR3 extends over 12 amino acids. The CDR3 region has the DNA TGTGCCTCCTCAGGAAGCACAGATACGCAGTATTTT. Its protein product is CASSGSTDTQYF.

The sample holds one count of this clone. The chain carries TRBV5-6 and TRBJ1-4, with D unclear. V was trimmed by 0 bases and J by 0 bases, leaving 9 bases between them. Per the germline V gene, CDR1 is SGHDT and CDR2 is YYEEEE. The CDR3 runs 16 residues. CDR3 sequence reads: CASSLVNAATNEKLFF. In nucleotides, the CDR3 is TGTGCCAGCAGCTTGGTGAACGCGGCAACTAATGAAAAACTGTTTTTT.

The genes are TRBV5-1 and TRBJ1-1; 8 nucleotides match TRBD1. Trimming at V came to 0 bases and at J to 1 base, leaving 11 bases not matched to a gene. Germline lookup yields CDR1 SGHRS and CDR2 YFSETQ. The CDR3 consists of 18 residues. The CDR3 loop reads CASSLDAGTGYRNTEAFF. The CDR3 nucleotides are TGCGCCAGCAGCTTGGACGCCGGGACAGGCTACCGGAACACTGAAGCTTTCTTT. The full variable domain, with the rest looked up from reference TRBV5-1 and TRBJ1-1, is KAGVTQTPRYLIKTRGQQVTLSCSPISGHRSVSWYQQTPGQGLQFLFEYFSETQRNKGNFPGRFSGRQFSNSRSEMNVSTLELGDSALYLCASSLDAGTGYRNTEAFFGQGTRLTVV.

V is TRBV3-1 (or the pseudogene TRBV3-2) and J is TRBJ2-2; maybe TRBD1 (5 bases). Germline lookup yields CDR1 LGHDT and CDR2 YNNKEL (reference sequence). Trimming shortened V by 6 bases and J by 7 bases, and 12 bases separated the two germline ends. CDR3 length: 13 amino acids. Written as DNA, the CDR3 is TGTGCCAGCAGGACCAGGGTGGGCGGGGAGCTGTTTTTT. This sequence encodes CASRTRVGGELFF.

Regarding this clone: At one of its ends the junction is not consistent with the germline gene, which may arise from a read error. The chain combines TRBV28 with TRBJ2-7; 9 bases are shared with TRBD1. Germline CDR1 MDHEN, CDR2 SYDVKM. This CDR3 region has 16 residues. The CDR3 loop reads CASTLSGQGSAYEQYF. CDR3 nucleotide sequence: TGTGCCAGCACTTTATCGGGACAGGGTAGCGCCTACGAGCAGTACTTC.

The chain joins TRBV28 to TRBJ2-7; 7 bases map to TRBD2. After removal of 3 bases from V and 1 base from J, the junction contained 9 bases not matched to a gene. The CDR3 spans 16 residues. Germline lookup yields CDR1 MDHEN and CDR2 SYDVKM. The CDR3 DNA reads as TGTGCCAGCAGTTTCAAGTGGTCTAGCGGTTCCTACGAGCAGTACTTC. Encoded protein: CASSFKWSSGSYEQYF.

On this clone itself: This specimen includes other DNA sequences encoding the same CDR3. This chain joins TRBV30 and TRBJ1-5; TRBD1 is a possible D gene (5 bases). Looked up from germline, CDR1 is GTSNPN and CDR2 is SVGIG (reference sequence). The CDR3 is 13 amino acids. Trimming pared 3 bases from V and 2 bases from J, leaving 8 bases between. The CDR3 protein is CAWRGQGNQPQHF. CDR3 in DNA: TGTGCCTGGAGAGGACAAGGCAATCAGCCCCAGCATTTT. Looking up the rest from reference TRBV30 and TRBJ1-5 gives the full variable domain: SQTIHQWPATLVQPVGSPLSLECTVEGTSNPNLYWYRQAAGRGLQLLFYSVGIGQISSEVPQNLSASRPQDRQFILSSKKLLLSDSGFYLCAWRGQGNQPQHFGDGTRLSIL.

This clone appeared a few times. A read error may produce the germline difference seen at one junction end. The chain combines TRBV7-3 with TRBJ2-3; 9 nucleotides agree with TRBD2. The CDR3 contains 15 residues. CDR1 SGHTA and CDR2 FQGTGA come from the germline V gene. CDR3 in DNA: TGTGCCAGCAGCTTAAGGGGGACTAGCAGAGATACGCAGTATTTT. The encoded protein is CASSLRGTSRDTQYF.

This clone has only one observation. This rearrangement joins TRBV2 to TRBJ1-5; 9 nucleotides align to TRBD1. The CDR3 totals 15 residues. Trimming removed 8 bases from V and 6 bases from J; junction bases left unmatched: 11. The germline V gene has CDR1 SNHLY and CDR2 FYNNEI. CDR3: CASRGQGEFGQPQHF. CDR3 nucleotides: TGTGCCAGCCGGGGACAGGGCGAATTCGGTCAGCCCCAGCATTTT. Based on the CDR3 plus reference TRBV2 and TRBJ1-5, the full variable domain is EPEVTQTPSHQVTQMGQEVILRCVPISNHLYFYWYRQILGQKVEFLVSFYNNEISEKSEIFDDQFSVERPDGSNFTLKIRSTKLEDSAMYFCASRGQGEFGQPQHFGDGTRLSIL.